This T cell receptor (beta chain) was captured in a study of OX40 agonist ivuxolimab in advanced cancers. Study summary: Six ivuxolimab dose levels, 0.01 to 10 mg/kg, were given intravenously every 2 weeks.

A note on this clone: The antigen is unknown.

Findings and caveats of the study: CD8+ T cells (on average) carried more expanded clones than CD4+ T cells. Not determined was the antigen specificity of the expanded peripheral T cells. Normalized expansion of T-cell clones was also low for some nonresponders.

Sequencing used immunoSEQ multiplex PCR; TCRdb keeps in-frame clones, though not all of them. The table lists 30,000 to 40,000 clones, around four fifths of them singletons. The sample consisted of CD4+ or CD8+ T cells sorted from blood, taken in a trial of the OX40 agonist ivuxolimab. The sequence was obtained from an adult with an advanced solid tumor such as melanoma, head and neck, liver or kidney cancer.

The CDR3 bases are TGCGCCAGCAGCCTCGGTAGGGGGGCAGTAGGGCAAGAGACCCAGTACTTC. Amino acid sequence: CASSLGRGAVGQETQYF. The genes are TRBV5-1 and TRBJ2-5; D tentatively fits TRBD1 or TRBD2 (6 bases each). Germline CDR1 is SGHRS and CDR2 is YFSETQ. This CDR3 has 17 amino acids. Trimming removed 4 bases from V and 2 bases from J, with 21 bases in between. Filled out from reference TRBV5-1 and TRBJ2-5, the complete variable domain reads KAGVTQTPRYLIKTRGQQVTLSCSPISGHRSVSWYQQTPGQGLQFLFEYFSETQRNKGNFPGRFSGRQFSNSRSEMNVSTLELGDSALYLCASSLGRGAVGQETQYFGPGTRLLVL.